This T cell receptor (beta chain) was sequenced during a study of blood T cell repertoires in COVID-19. Study-wide context: The samples span acute and convalescent COVID-19 from the United States, Italy and Spain. T cells, B-cell-depleted T cells, or PBMCs provided the cDNA or gDNA that served as material.

As originally analysed: Amplification from reference gene primers served as the basis for estimated nucleated cell counts. Measured with immunoSEQ multiplex PCR; TCRdb has only the in-frame clones, and not every one. Clone size and the V and J calls come from that table; the DNA yielded D and trimming. Among 250,000 to 400,000 clones listed, around nine tenths were seen once. CDR1 is SNHLY and CDR2 is FYNNEI in the germline V gene. The CDR3 has 17 residues. Trimming took 4 bases from V and 4 from J; bases not matched to a gene: 11. The sequenced material came from peripheral blood. This sequence was found in a man aged 45-60 years with active or convalescent COVID-19. The chain is built from TRBV2 and TRBJ1-3; 9 bases agree with TRBD1. The chain's CDR3 is CASSGITQGARGNTIYF. For the CDR3, the DNA is TGTGCCAGCAGTGGGATTACACAGGGGGCGCGGGGAAACACCATATATTTT.